This TCR beta chain is from a study of cytomegalovirus exposure and HLA in healthy donors. The CDR3 consists of 16 residues. The V and J ends lost 2 bases and 0 bases, in that order; junction bases with no gene match: 3. Germline lookup yields CDR1 SGHRS and CDR2 YFSETQ. Primers included in the PCR were 60 Vbeta and 13 Jbeta primers. Produced via immunoSEQ multiplex PCR; TCRdb's table is partial and in-frame only. The table shows approximately 140,000 clones, with around 81% occurring only once. This clone was recorded once. The J gene is TRBJ1-2, the V gene TRBV5-1, with 11 bases aligning to TRBD1. Material: PBMCs. The receptor comes from a male donor in good health and CMV-seronegative. The CDR3, as DNA: TGCGCCAGCAGCTTCCGGGACAGGGGGGCTAACTATGGCTACACCTTC. It encodes CASSFRDRGANYGYTF.